The source of this TCR beta chain is a study of blood T cells in healthy people across ages. Study-wide findings and caveats: Estimates drawn from one million T cells were deemed to understate diversity.

Through a sample-barcoded 5' primer and a J-beta primer mix, a second PCR was run for about 6 to 11 cycles. Each CDR3 protein is one row after TCRdb ran MiXCR on the 5' RACE reads. The table records about a million distinct CDR3 sequences, around 48% of them present only once. Of note for this clonotype: Its antigen is still unknown.

V shed 5 bases and J shed 5 bases, with 7 bases lying between them. The CDR3 totals 11 residues. CDR1 is DFQATT, CDR2 SNEGSKA, per germline (reference sequence). The chain recombines TRBV20-1 with TRBJ2-4, with D tentatively TRBD2 (5 bases). The sample was blood. The sequence derives from a man aged 30 to 39 in good health. The DNA for the CDR3 is TGCAGTGCTTGGGGAGAAAACATTCAGTACTTC. This sequence encodes CSAWGENIQYF.